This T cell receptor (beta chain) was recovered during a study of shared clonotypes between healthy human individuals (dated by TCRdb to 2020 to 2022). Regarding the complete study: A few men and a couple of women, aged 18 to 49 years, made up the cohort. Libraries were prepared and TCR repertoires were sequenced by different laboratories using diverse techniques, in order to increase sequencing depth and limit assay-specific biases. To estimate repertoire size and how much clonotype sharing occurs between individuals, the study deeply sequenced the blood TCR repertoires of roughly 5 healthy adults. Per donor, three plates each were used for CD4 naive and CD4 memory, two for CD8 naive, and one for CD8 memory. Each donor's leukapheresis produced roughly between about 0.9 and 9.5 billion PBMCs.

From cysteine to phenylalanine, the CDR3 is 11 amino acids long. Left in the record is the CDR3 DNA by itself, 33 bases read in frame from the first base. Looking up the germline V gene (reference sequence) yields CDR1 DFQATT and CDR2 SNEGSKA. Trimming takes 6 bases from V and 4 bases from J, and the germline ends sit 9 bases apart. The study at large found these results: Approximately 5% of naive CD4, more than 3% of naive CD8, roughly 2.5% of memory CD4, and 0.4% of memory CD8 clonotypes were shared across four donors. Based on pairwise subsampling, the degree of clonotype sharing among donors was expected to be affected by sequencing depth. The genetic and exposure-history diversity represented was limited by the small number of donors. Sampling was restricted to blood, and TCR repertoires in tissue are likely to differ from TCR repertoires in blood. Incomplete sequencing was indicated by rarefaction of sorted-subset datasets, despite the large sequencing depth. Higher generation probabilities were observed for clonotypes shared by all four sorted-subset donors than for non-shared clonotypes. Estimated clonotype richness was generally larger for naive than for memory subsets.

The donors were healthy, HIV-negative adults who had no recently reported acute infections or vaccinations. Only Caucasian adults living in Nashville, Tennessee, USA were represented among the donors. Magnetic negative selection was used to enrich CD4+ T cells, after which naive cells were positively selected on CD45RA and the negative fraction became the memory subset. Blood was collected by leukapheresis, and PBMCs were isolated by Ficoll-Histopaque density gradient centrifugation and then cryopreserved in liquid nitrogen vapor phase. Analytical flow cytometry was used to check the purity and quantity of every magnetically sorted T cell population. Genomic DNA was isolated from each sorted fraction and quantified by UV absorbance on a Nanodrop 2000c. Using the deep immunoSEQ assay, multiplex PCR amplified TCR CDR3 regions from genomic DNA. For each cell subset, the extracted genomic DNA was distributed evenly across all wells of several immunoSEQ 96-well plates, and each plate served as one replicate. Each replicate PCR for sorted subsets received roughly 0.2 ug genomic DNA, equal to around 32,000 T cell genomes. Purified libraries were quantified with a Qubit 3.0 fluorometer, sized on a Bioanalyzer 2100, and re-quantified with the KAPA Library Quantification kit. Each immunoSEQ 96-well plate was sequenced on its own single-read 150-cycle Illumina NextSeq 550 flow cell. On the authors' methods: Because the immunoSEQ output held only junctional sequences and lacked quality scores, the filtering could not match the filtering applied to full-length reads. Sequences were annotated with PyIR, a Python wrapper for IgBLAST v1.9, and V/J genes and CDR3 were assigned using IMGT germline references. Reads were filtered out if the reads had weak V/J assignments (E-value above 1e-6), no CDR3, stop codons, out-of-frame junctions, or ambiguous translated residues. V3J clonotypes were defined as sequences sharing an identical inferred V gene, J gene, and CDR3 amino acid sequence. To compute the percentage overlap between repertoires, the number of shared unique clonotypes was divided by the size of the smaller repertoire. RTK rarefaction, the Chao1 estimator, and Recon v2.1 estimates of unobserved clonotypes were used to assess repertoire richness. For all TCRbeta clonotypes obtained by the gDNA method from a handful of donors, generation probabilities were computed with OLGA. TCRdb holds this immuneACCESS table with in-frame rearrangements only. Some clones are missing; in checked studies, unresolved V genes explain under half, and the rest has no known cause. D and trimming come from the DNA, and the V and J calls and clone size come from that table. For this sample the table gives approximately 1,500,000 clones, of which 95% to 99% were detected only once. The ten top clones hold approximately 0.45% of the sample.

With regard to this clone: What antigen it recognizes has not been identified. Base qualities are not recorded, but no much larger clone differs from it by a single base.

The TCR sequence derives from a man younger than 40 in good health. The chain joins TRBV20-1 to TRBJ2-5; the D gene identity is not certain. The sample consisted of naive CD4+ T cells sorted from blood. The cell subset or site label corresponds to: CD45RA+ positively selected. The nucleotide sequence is TGCAGTGCACCCGCCCGAGAGACCCAGTACTTC. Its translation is CSAPARETQYF.